The source of this T cell receptor (beta chain) is a study of blood T cell repertoires in COVID-19. Whole-study context: Samples taken during acute and convalescent COVID-19 were collected in the United States, Italy and Spain. The cDNA or gDNA used as material had been derived from T cells, B-cell-depleted T cells, or PBMCs.

V was clipped by 2 bases and J by 0 bases, with 8 bases between them. The germline V gene has CDR1 SGHTA and CDR2 FQGNSA. The CDR3 is made up of 15 amino acids. Clones were sequenced by immunoSEQ multiplex PCR, and TCRdb holds only the in-frame ones, with some missing. The sample includes approximately 70,000 clones, around 90% of them seen just once. This clonotype was obtained from a woman aged 50 to 60 with acute or convalescent COVID-19. This chain uses TRBV7-2 with TRBJ1-3; possible D gene TRBD1, 5 bases. Source material: peripheral blood. The CDR3 region is CASSLPGHSGNTIYF. The CDR3 DNA sequence: TGTGCCAGCAGCTTACCCGGACACTCTGGAAACACCATATATTTT.